A selection of T cell receptor beta chains follows, all from one sample in a study of radiotherapy plus CTLA-4 blockade in lung cancer. Libraries were prepared by immunoSEQ multiplex PCR; TCRdb keeps only in-frame clonotypes and omits some of them. Of some 15,000 clones listed, 72% are singletons. The sample consisted of peripheral blood, taken from a patient treated with radiotherapy plus ipilimumab. These receptors were taken from a human donor with non-small cell lung cancer whose response to radiotherapy plus ipilimumab could not be evaluated. Each CDR3 is given with its conserved first and last residue.

V gene: TRBV15
J gene: TRBJ1-1
CDR3 protein: CATSRRQGLNTEAFF

V gene: TRBV5-1
J gene: TRBJ2-5
CDR3 protein: CASSPGLVGETQYF

V gene: TRBV5-4
J gene: TRBJ2-3
CDR3 protein: CASSLDRGFTDTQYF

V gene: TRBV5-6
J gene: TRBJ1-5
CDR3 protein: CASSLIRNSNQPQHF

V gene: TRBV7-9
J gene: TRBJ2-3
CDR3 protein: CASSEARWGTSTDTQYF

V gene: TRBV5-4
J gene: TRBJ2-1
CDR3 protein: CASTRESSYNEQFF

V gene: TRBV30
J gene: TRBJ1-1
CDR3 protein: CAWSVARANAEAFF

V gene: TRBV10-3
J gene: TRBJ2-7
CDR3 protein: CAISGTATAQSYEQYF

V gene: TRBV7-2
J gene: TRBJ2-1
CDR3 protein: CASSLMGQGITEQFF

V gene: TRBV16
J gene: TRBJ1-1
CDR3 protein: CASSQTPGQGYTEAFF